This T cell receptor (beta chain) was identified during a study of identical twins. One entry per CDR3 protein, called by TCRdb with MiXCR from the 5' RACE reads. The sample carries around 680,000 distinct CDR3 sequences, around 8.6% recorded once. This clonotype was seen a few times. The sample was also reused in another study, on yellow fever vaccine responses in identical twins.

The sample was PBMCs. The origin of this receptor is a young woman in good health.

Here the CDR3 reads CASSTGQVYGYTF. CDR3 nucleotides: TGCGCCAGCAGCACGGGACAAGTCTATGGCTACACCTTC. The V and J genes are TRBV5-1 and TRBJ1-2, with D possibly TRBD1 on 6 matching bases. Germline V CDR1 and CDR2: SGHRS, YFSETQ. The CDR3 loop spans 13 amino acids. V was cut by 4 bases and J by 4 bases, with 11 bases left in between.